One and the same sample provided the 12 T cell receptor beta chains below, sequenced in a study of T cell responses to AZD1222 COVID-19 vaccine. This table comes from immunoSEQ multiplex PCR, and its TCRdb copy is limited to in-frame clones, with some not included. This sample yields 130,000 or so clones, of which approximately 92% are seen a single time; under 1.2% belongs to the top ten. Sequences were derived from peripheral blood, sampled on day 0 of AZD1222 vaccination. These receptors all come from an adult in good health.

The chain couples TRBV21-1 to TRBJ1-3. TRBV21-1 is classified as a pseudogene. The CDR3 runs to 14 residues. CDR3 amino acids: CASTLPLYPDTIYF. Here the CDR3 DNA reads TGTGCCAGCACCCTCCCCCTCTACCCAGATACCATATATTTT.

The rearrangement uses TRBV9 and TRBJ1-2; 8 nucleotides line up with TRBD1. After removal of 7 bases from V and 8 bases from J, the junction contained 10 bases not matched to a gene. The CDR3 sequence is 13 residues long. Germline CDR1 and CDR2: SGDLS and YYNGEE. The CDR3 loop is CASLSGRGQGYTF. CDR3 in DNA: TGTGCCAGCCTTTCGGGCAGGGGGCAAGGCTACACCTTC.

In DNA form, the CDR3 reads TGTGCCAGCAGGCGGGCGCCCGAACGGAACACTGAAGCTTTCTTT. It codes for CASRRAPERNTEAFF. The V call is TRBV2, the J call TRBJ1-1; D ambiguous. This CDR3 has 15 amino acids. CDR1 is SNHLY and CDR2 is FYNNEI in the germline V gene. V shed 6 bases and J shed 1 base, with 15 bases lying between them.

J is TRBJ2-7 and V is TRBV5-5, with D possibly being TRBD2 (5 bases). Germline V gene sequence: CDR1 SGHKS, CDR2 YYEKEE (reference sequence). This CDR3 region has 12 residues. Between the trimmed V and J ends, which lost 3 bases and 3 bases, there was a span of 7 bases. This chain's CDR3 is CASSYGLYEQYF. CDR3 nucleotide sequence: TGTGCCAGCAGCTACGGACTCTACGAGCAGTACTTC. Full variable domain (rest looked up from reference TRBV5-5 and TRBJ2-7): DAGVTQSPTHLIKTRGQQVTLRCSPISGHKSVSWYQQVLGQGPQFIFQYYEKEERGRGNFPDRFSARQFPNYSSELNVNALLLGDSALYLCASSYGLYEQYFGPGTRLTVT.

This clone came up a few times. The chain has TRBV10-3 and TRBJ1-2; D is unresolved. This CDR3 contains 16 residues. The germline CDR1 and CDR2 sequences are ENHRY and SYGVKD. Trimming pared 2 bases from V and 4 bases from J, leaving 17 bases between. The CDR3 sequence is CAISEGQRSEPYGYTF. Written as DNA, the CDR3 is TGTGCCATCAGTGAGGGCCAAAGATCCGAACCCTATGGCTACACCTTC.

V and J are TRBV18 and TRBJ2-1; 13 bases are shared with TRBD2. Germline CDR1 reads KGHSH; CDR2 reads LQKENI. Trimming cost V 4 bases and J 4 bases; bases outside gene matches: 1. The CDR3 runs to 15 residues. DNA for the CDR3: TGTGCCAGCTCACAGGGACTAGCGGGATACAATGAGCAGTTCTTC. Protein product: CASSQGLAGYNEQFF.

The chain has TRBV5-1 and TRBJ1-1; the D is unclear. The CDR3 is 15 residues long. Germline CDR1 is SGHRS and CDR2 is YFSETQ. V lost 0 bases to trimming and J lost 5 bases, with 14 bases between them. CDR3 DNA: TGCGCCAGCAGCTTGGCGGGAACGGGATGGACTGAAGCTTTCTTT. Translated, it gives CASSLAGTGWTEAFF.

CDR3 DNA: TGTGCCAGCAGTTCTCAGGGGGCGCGGACTGAAGCTTTCTTT. Protein: CASSSQGARTEAFF. The chain combines TRBV7-9 with TRBJ1-1, with 8 bases fitting TRBD1. The CDR3 contains 14 residues. Germline CDR1 reads SEHNR; CDR2 reads FQNEAQ (reference sequence). Trimming removed 6 bases from V and 5 bases from J; junction bases left unmatched: 8.

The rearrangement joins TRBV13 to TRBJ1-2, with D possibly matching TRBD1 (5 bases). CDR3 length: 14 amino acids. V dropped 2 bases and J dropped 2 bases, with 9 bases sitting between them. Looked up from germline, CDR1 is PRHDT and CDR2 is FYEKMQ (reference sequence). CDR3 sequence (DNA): TGTGCCAGCAGCTTATCGAGGGGCAACTATGGCTACACCTTC. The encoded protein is CASSLSRGNYGYTF.

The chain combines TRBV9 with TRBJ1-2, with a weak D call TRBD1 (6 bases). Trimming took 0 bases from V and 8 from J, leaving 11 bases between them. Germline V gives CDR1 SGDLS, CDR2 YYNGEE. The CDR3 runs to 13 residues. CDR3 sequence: CASSVEQGLGYTF. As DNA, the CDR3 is TGTGCCAGCAGCGTAGAGCAGGGGCTCGGCTACACCTTC.

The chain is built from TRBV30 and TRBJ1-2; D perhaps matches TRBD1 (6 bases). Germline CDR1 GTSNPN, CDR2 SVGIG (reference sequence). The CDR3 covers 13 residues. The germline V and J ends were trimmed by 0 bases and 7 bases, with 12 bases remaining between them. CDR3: CAWSVGQSGGYTF. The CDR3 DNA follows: TGTGCCTGGAGTGTAGGACAGTCCGGTGGCTACACCTTC.

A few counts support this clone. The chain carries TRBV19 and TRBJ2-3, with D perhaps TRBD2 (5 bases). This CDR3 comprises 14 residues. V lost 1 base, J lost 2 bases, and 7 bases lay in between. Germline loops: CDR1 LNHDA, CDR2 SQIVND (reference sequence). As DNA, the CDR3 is TGTGCCAGTAGTATAGGAGGGCTCACAGATACGCAGTATTTT. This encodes CASSIGGLTDTQYF.